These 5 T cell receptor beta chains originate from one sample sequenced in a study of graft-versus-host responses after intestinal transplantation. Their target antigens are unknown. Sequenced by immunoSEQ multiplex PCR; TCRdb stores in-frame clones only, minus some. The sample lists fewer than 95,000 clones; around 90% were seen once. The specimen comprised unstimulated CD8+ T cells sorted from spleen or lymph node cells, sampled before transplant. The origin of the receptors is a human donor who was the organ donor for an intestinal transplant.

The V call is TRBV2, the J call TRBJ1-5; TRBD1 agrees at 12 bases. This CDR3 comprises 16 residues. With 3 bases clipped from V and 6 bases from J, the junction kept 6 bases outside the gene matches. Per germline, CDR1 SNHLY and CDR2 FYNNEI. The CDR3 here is CASSDMGTGGRQPQHF. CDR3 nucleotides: TGTGCCAGCAGTGACATGGGGACAGGGGGCCGTCAGCCCCAGCATTTT. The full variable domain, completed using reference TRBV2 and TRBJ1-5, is EPEVTQTPSHQVTQMGQEVILRCVPISNHLYFYWYRQILGQKVEFLVSFYNNEISEKSEIFDDQFSVERPDGSNFTLKIRSTKLEDSAMYFCASSDMGTGGRQPQHFGDGTRLSIL.

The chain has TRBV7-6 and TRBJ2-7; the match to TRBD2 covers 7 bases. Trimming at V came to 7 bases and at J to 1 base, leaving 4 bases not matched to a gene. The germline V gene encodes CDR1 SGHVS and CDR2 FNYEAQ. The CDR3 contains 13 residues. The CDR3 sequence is CASTLGGSYEQYF. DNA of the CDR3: TGTGCCAGCACGCTGGGGGGGTCCTACGAGCAGTACTTC.

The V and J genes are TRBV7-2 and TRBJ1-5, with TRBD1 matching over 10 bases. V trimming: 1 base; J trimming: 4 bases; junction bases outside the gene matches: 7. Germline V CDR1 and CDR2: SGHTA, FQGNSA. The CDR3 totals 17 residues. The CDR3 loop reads CASSLELDRGFNQPQHF. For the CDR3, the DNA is TGTGCCAGCAGCTTAGAATTGGACAGGGGGTTTAATCAGCCCCAGCATTTT.

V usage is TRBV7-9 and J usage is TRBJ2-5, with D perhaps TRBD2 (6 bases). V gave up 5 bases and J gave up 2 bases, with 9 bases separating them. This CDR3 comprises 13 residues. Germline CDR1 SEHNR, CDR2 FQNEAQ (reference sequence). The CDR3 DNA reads TGTGCCAGCAGCCACGGACTACAAGAGACCCAGTACTTC. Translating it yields CASSHGLQETQYF.

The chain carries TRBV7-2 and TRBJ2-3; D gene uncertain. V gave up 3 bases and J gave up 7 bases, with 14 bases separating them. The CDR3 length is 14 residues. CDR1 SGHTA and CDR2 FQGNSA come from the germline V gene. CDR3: CASSFGGPPNTQYF. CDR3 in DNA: TGTGCCAGCAGCTTTGGTGGGCCTCCCAATACGCAGTATTTT.